The 28 T cell receptor beta chains below come from one sample, sequenced in a study of shared clonotypes between healthy human individuals. The method was immunoSEQ multiplex PCR; TCRdb's version includes in-frame clones alone and lacks a portion of them. The sample has some 2,500,000 clones; over 85% are singletons. The sequencing sample was made of naive CD4+ T cells from PBMCs. Specified subset: CD45RA+ positively selected. The receptors stem from a man younger than 30 in good health. Some clones in this sample may be carry-over from other donors' samples.

V and J are TRBV19 and TRBJ1-2; no firm D call. Trimming took 9 bases from V and 8 from J, leaving 25 bases between them. CDR1 and CDR2 (germline): LNHDA, SQIVND (reference sequence). The CDR3 is made up of 15 amino acids. CDR3 DNA sequence: TGTGCCAGCCGGTTAAGGGCAGGCGTATACAAGGGCTACACCTTC. Translating gives CASRLRAGVYKGYTF.

The chain couples TRBV11-1 to TRBJ2-2; D remains unclear. The CDR3 runs to 12 residues. Per germline, CDR1 SGHAT and CDR2 FQDESV (reference sequence). V was cut by 6 bases and J by 0 bases, with 2 bases left in between. DNA for the CDR3: TGTGCCAGCAGAACGAACACCGGGGAGCTGTTTTTT. This sequence encodes CASRTNTGELFF.

The rearrangement uses TRBV28 and TRBJ2-1, with 10 nucleotides matching TRBD1. This CDR3 region has 13 residues. Germline trimming cut 8 bases from V and 5 bases from J; bases unmatched to any gene: 3. The V gene's germline CDR1 is MDHEN and CDR2 SYDVKM. Here the CDR3 DNA reads TGTGCCAGCCGGACAGGGGGAAACAATGAGCAGTTCTTC. It encodes CASRTGGNNEQFF.

The chain uses TRBV7-9 and TRBJ1-1, with D hard to call. The CDR3 has 13 residues. Germline V gene lookup returns CDR1 SEHNR and CDR2 FQNEAQ (reference sequence). Trimming stripped 1 base from V and 3 bases from J, with 6 bases between. DNA of the CDR3: TGTGCCAGCAGCTTAGTATTGGACACTGAAGCTTTCTTT. Protein product: CASSLVLDTEAFF.

The chain has TRBV5-1 and TRBJ1-2; unclear D gene. CDR3 length: 14 amino acids. CDR1 and CDR2 (germline): SGHRS, YFSETQ. V lost 0 bases to trimming and J lost 5 bases, with 11 bases between them. The CDR3 is CASSLALQKYGYTF. The CDR3, as DNA: TGCGCCAGCAGCTTGGCGCTACAGAAGTATGGCTACACCTTC.

About this clone: This sample includes further DNA sequences coding for the same CDR3. The gene calls are TRBV6-6 and TRBJ2-7; TRBD1 matches 10 bases. Germline V gene data show CDR1 as MNHNY and CDR2 as SVGAGI (reference sequence). V gave up 2 bases and J gave up 2 bases; unmatched junction bases: 3. The CDR3 is 15 amino acids. The CDR3 region is CASSYRDRGTYEQYF. Here the CDR3 DNA reads TGTGCCAGCAGTTACCGGGACAGGGGAACCTACGAGCAGTACTTC.

The CDR3 loop is CASSDTRQGRGYTF. CDR3 in DNA: TGTGCCAGCAGTGACACTCGGCAGGGCCGCGGCTACACCTTC. This chain connects TRBV25-1 to TRBJ1-2; maybe TRBD1 (5 bases). The CDR3 totals 14 residues. V was shortened by 3 bases and J by 8 bases, with 16 bases between the two germline ends. The germline gives CDR1 MGHDK, CDR2 SYGVNS.

The chain links TRBV10-3 to TRBJ2-7; TRBD1 is a possible D gene (6 bases). The CDR3 has 15 residues. Germline V CDR1 and CDR2: ENHRY, SYGVKD. V was pared by 4 bases and J by 2 bases, with 15 bases between. The CDR3 coding sequence is TGTGCCATCAGTGCCGGACAGCGTGGGCCCTACGAGCAGTACTTC. The encoded protein is CAISAGQRGPYEQYF.

V is TRBV7-2 and J is TRBJ2-7, with 10 positions matching TRBD2. The germline V gene has CDR1 SGHTA and CDR2 FQGNSA. The CDR3 runs to 16 residues. After removal of 0 bases from V and 5 bases from J, the junction contained 7 bases not matched to a gene. As DNA, the CDR3 is TGTGCCAGCAGCTTAGCGCCGACTAGCGGGCGGAACGAGCAGTACTTC. Protein sequence: CASSLAPTSGRNEQYF.

Remarks on this clone: The identical CDR3 is also encoded by other nucleotide sequences in the sample. The chain uses TRBV28 and TRBJ2-7; the D is unclear. V lost 3 bases to trimming and J lost 2 bases, with 8 bases between them. Germline CDR1 and CDR2: MDHEN and SYDVKM. The CDR3 extends over 13 amino acids. The chain's CDR3 is CASSLSQTYEQYF. The DNA for the CDR3 is TGTGCCAGCAGTTTGAGTCAGACCTACGAGCAGTACTTC.

The rearrangement uses TRBV11-2 and TRBJ1-4; no reliable D call. CDR1 and CDR2 from the germline V gene are SGHAT and FQNNGV. The length of the CDR3 is 16 residues. V was pared by 5 bases and J by 0 bases, with 13 bases between. CDR3 in DNA: TGTGCCAGCAGCCTTCTAGGGCCCTCAACTAATGAAAAACTGTTTTTT. This translates into CASSLLGPSTNEKLFF.

V is TRBV2 and J is TRBJ1-5, with unresolved D. V lost 8 bases, J lost 0 bases, and 11 bases lay in between. CDR3 size: 14 residues. Germline assignment: CDR1 SNHLY and CDR2 FYNNEI. The CDR3 bases are TGTGCCAGCCGAAGCGGAAGTAGCAATCAGCCCCAGCATTTT. Translation: CASRSGSSNQPQHF.

This clone turned up a few times. Within the sample, other DNA sequences also encode this same CDR3. The rearrangement links TRBV7-3 to TRBJ2-2; the D is unclear. Germline V lookup: CDR1 SGHTA, CDR2 FQGTGA. Trimming removed 3 bases at V and 2 bases at J, with 1 base between. CDR3 length: 12 residues. CDR3 residues: CASSFNTGELFF. The CDR3 DNA is TGTGCCAGCAGCTTCAACACCGGGGAGCTGTTTTTT. The entire variable domain, with the rest obtained from reference TRBV7-3 and TRBJ2-2, is as follows: GAGVSQTPSNKVTEKGKYVELRCDPISGHTALYWYRQSLGQGPEFLIYFQGTGAADDSGLPNDRFFAVRPEGSVSTLKIQRTERGDSAVYLCASSFNTGELFFGEGSRLTVL.

The genes are TRBV5-1 and TRBJ1-2; 10 nucleotides align to TRBD1. Germline lookup yields CDR1 SGHRS and CDR2 YFSETQ. J lost 3 bases, V lost 2 bases, and 4 bases had no gene match. The CDR3 is 15 residues long. The CDR3 region is CASSLPGTGDYGYTF. The CDR3 region has the DNA TGCGCCAGCAGCTTACCCGGGACAGGGGACTATGGCTACACCTTC.

The gene calls are TRBV5-4 and TRBJ1-1; no reliable D call. Deletions cut 6 bases from V and 1 base from J, with 7 bases between. There are 12 residues in the CDR3. Germline loops: CDR1 SGHNT, CDR2 YYREEE (reference sequence). CDR3 nucleotide sequence: TGTGCCAGCATTGCAAAGAACACTGAAGCTTTCTTT. The encoded protein is CASIAKNTEAFF. Full variable domain (rest looked up from reference TRBV5-4 and TRBJ1-1): ETGVTQSPTHLIKTRGQQVTLRCSSQSGHNTVSWYQQALGQGPQFIFQYYREEENGRGNFPPRFSGLQFPNYSSELNVNALELDDSALYLCASIAKNTEAFFGQGTRLTVV.

V usage is TRBV6-1 and J usage is TRBJ2-7; 10 bases match TRBD2. This CDR3 region has 13 residues. The V gene's germline CDR1 is MNHNS and CDR2 SASEGT. The V gene end was trimmed by 4 bases and the J gene end by 6 bases; junction bases not matched to a gene: 3. CDR3 bases: TGTGCCAGCAGTGTAGAGCGGGAGGGCGAGCAGTACTTC. This sequence encodes CASSVEREGEQYF.

The chain is built from TRBV19 and TRBJ1-2, with TRBD1 matching over 12 bases. Germline CDR1 reads LNHDA; CDR2 reads SQIVND (reference sequence). The CDR3 consists of 15 residues. The J segment lost 2 bases and the V segment lost 8 bases, leaving 6 bases of the junction unmatched. DNA for the CDR3: TGTGCCAGTTGGGACAGGGGGCTCTACAACTATGGCTACACCTTC. It is translated as CASWDRGLYNYGYTF.

CDR3 in DNA: TGTGCCAGCAGCAATGGCGACGGTCAATCCCGGGAGACCCAGTACTTC. Translating gives CASSNGDGQSRETQYF. The chain employs TRBV28 and TRBJ2-5; D not resolved. The CDR3 runs 16 residues. Germline assignment: CDR1 MDHEN and CDR2 SYDVKM. Deletions cut 6 bases from V and 5 bases from J, with 22 bases between.

CDR3 coding DNA: TGTGCCAGTAGTATTCGCGGCCCCCCCGCGAGCACCGGGGAGCTGTTTTTT. Translated, it gives CASSIRGPPASTGELFF. The chain links TRBV19 to TRBJ2-2; D gene unclear. The ends were cut back, 3 bases at V and 4 bases at J, with 18 bases in the middle. Germline V lookup: CDR1 LNHDA, CDR2 SQIVND (reference sequence). This CDR3 has 17 residues. Full variable domain (outside the CDR3, taken from reference TRBV19 and TRBJ2-2): DGGITQSPKYLFRKEGQNVTLSCEQNLNHDAMYWYRQDPGQGLRLIYYSQIVNDFQKGDIAEGYSVSREKKESFPLTVTSAQKNPTAFYLCASSIRGPPASTGELFFGEGSRLTVL.

V is TRBV9 and J is TRBJ2-7; D may be TRBD1 or TRBD2 (5 bases each). This CDR3 is 15 amino acids long. V gave up 2 bases and J gave up 0 bases, with 12 bases separating them. Germline loops: CDR1 SGDLS, CDR2 YYNGEE. This CDR3 is CASSVTGTPSYEQYF. The CDR3 DNA reads as TGTGCCAGCAGCGTTACCGGGACGCCCTCCTACGAGCAGTACTTC.

This rearrangement joins TRBV7-9 to TRBJ1-1, with D possibly matching TRBD1 (5 bases). The germline CDR1 and CDR2 sequences are SEHNR and FQNEAQ (reference sequence). Between the trimmed V and J ends, which lost 1 base and 1 base, there was a span of 10 bases. CDR3 size: 15 residues. The CDR3 region is CASSLEVTGNTEAFF. The CDR3 DNA reads TGTGCCAGCAGCTTAGAGGTCACAGGGAACACTGAAGCTTTCTTT.

The J gene is TRBJ2-3, the V gene TRBV4-1, with TRBD2 matching over 7 bases. The CDR3 runs 15 residues. The trim removed 6 bases at V and 2 bases at J, leaving 8 bases unmatched. The germline CDR1 and CDR2 sequences are MGHRA and YSYEKL. CDR3 coding DNA: TGCGCCAGCAGAACATTAGCGGGCGTCACAGATACGCAGTATTTT. Its translation: CASRTLAGVTDTQYF.

The chain has TRBV5-4 and TRBJ2-6; D may be TRBD1 (5 bases). Trimming shortened V by 4 bases and J by 4 bases, and 9 bases separated the two germline ends. This CDR3 region has 14 residues. Germline V gene sequence: CDR1 SGHNT, CDR2 YYREEE (reference sequence). This CDR3 is CASSPAGGANVLTF. CDR3 bases: TGTGCCAGCAGCCCGGCAGGGGGGGCCAACGTCCTGACTTTC.

This chain links TRBV6-1 with TRBJ1-1; D uncertain. V lost 8 bases and J lost 1, with 5 bases in between. CDR3 length equals 11 residues. Looked up from germline, CDR1 is MNHNS and CDR2 is SASEGT. The CDR3 sequence is CASGWNTEAFF. CDR3 sequence (DNA): TGTGCCAGCGGCTGGAACACTGAAGCTTTCTTT.

The rearrangement uses TRBV28 and TRBJ2-2; D gene uncertain. The CDR3 is 16 residues long. V was shortened by 6 bases and J by 3 bases, with 17 bases between the two germline ends. In germline, CDR1 is MDHEN, CDR2 SYDVKM. The CDR3 region is CASRMGPIPDTGELFF. CDR3 coding DNA: TGTGCCAGCAGGATGGGCCCCATCCCGGACACCGGGGAGCTGTTTTTT.

The chain links TRBV29-1 to TRBJ2-1; 7 nucleotides match TRBD2. With 6 bases clipped from V and 4 bases from J, the junction kept 12 bases outside the gene matches. This CDR3 contains 15 residues. CDR1 SQVTM and CDR2 ANQGSEA come from the germline V gene. This chain's CDR3 is CSVGSGASRYNEQFF. The CDR3 DNA follows: TGCAGCGTGGGGAGCGGGGCCAGTAGGTACAATGAGCAGTTCTTC.

This chain uses TRBV19 with TRBJ2-1, with TRBD2 matching over 8 bases. Trimming removed 7 bases from V and 0 bases from J; junction bases left unmatched: 11. From germline, CDR1 is LNHDA and CDR2 SQIVND (reference sequence). This CDR3 is 17 amino acids long. CDR3 amino acids: CASIDTSGHRSYNEQFF. The CDR3 nucleotides are TGTGCCAGTATAGATACTAGCGGTCACCGCTCCTACAATGAGCAGTTCTTC.

This chain links TRBV28 with TRBJ2-3; tentatively, D is TRBD1 or TRBD2 (5 bases each). V lost 8 bases to trimming and J lost 4 bases, with 13 bases between them. Germline V CDR1 and CDR2: MDHEN, SYDVKM. The CDR3 runs 13 residues. This CDR3 reads CASRDLSPDTQYF. Here the CDR3 DNA reads TGTGCCAGCCGGGACCTATCCCCAGATACGCAGTATTTT.